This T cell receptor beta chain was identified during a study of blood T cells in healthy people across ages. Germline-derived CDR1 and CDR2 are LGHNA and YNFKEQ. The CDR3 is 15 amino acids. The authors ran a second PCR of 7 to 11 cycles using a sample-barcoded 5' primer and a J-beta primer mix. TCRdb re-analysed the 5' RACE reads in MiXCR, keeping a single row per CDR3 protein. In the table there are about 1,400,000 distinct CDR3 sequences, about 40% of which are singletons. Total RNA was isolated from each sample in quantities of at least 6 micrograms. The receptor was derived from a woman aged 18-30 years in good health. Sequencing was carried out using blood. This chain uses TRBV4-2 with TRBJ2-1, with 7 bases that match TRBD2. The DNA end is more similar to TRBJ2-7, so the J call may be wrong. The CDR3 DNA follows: TGTGCCAGCAGCTCGGGGGGTTATTCTTACAATGAGCAGTACTTC. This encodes CASSSGGYSYNEQYF.